This T cell receptor (beta chain) originates from a study of blood T cells in healthy people across ages. Findings and caveats of the study: TCR beta diversity, measured per million T cells, fell in a roughly linear way with age.

Using a J-beta primer mix together with a sample-barcoded 5' primer, a second PCR was run for roughly 7 to 11 cycles. Each sample provided no less than 3 million CDR3-containing paired-end reads. Each CDR3 protein gets one entry after TCRdb re-called the 5' RACE reads with MiXCR. Of about 670,000 distinct CDR3 sequences in the sample, roughly 41% were seen once. CDR1 is SQVTM and CDR2 is ANQGSEA in the germline V gene. The CDR3 runs 16 residues. The J segment lost 2 bases and the V segment lost 6 bases, leaving 13 bases of the junction unmatched. Each sample provided at least 5 micrograms of extracted total RNA. As to this clonotype: The antigen is unknown.

The sequenced material came from blood. This chain joins TRBV29-1 and TRBJ1-5, with TRBD1 identical over 7 bases. This TCR came from an older man in good health. This CDR3 reads CSVVPGAGGGNQPQHF. Written as DNA, the CDR3 is TGCAGCGTGGTCCCGGGTGCAGGGGGAGGCAATCAGCCCCAGCATTTT.